The clone carrying this TCR beta chain turned up a few times. What it recognizes is unknown. Every one of the patients relapsed after autologous stem cell transplantation (brentuximab vedotin exposure was variable). This specimen belongs to a study of PD-1 blockade in classical Hodgkin lymphoma. The study, taken as a whole, reports: Relapsed/refractory patients reportedly had lower baseline diversity than newly diagnosed patients.

There are 14 residues in the CDR3. V lost 4 bases, J lost 8 bases, and 18 bases lay in between. CDR1 is SGHNT, CDR2 YYREEE, per germline (reference sequence). Sequenced by immunoSEQ multiplex PCR; TCRdb stores in-frame clones only, minus some. The sample includes some 84,000 clones, about nine tenths of them seen just once. The genes are TRBV5-4 and TRBJ1-2, with D unclear. The material sequenced was peripheral blood mononuclear cells (PBMCs), taken at baseline. This clonotype was sampled from a human donor with classical Hodgkin lymphoma. CDR3 sequence (DNA): TGTGCCAGCAGCCCGAGTGGCGGTCGATCGGGCTACACCTTC. This sequence encodes CASSPSGGRSGYTF.